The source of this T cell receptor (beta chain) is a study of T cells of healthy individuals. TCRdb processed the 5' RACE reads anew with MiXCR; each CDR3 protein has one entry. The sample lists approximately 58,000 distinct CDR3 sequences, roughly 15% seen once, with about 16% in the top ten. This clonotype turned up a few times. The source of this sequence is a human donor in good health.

CDR3 coding DNA: TGTGCCAGCAGCTTAGGGCAGGGGGCAAATCAGCCCCAGCATTTT. Its translation: CASSLGQGANQPQHF. The genes are TRBV11-2 and TRBJ1-5; 8 bases fit TRBD1. The CDR3 has 15 amino acids. Germline-derived CDR1 and CDR2 are SGHAT and FQNNGV. J gave up 4 bases and V 1 base, and 3 bases lay outside the gene matches.